This is a list of T cell receptor beta chains from one sample in a study of blood T cell repertoires in COVID-19. Clones were read by immunoSEQ multiplex PCR, and TCRdb kept only the in-frame ones, dropping some. The sample yields 270,000 or so clones, 89% seen once. Specimen: peripheral blood. The origin of the receptors is a woman between 40 and 55 years old who had recovered from COVID-19. Each CDR3 is given with its conserved first and last residue. A D gene is named only where the DNA matches it firmly. Some rows have no size entry. The others give once, few or many, or a class for an expanded clone.

j_call,d_call,v_call,clone_size,cdr3_nt,cdr3_aa
TRBJ1-3,NA,TRBV27,NA,TGTGCCAGCAGTTTCACGGGAGCGGGTGGAAACACCATATATTTT,CASSFTGAGGNTIYF
TRBJ2-2,TRBD2,TRBV5-1,NA,TGCGCCAGCAGCTTAGGACTAGCGGAACTACCGGGGGAGCTGTTTTTT,CASSLGLAELPGELFF
TRBJ1-4,TRBD1,TRBV5-6,NA,TGTGCCAGCAGCCCGTGGGGTCGACAGGGAGGAAAACTGTTTTTT,CASSPWGRQGGKLFF
TRBJ2-1,NA,TRBV5-3,once,TGTGCCAGAAACCTAGGGGCGTTTTACAATGAGCAGTTCTTC,CARNLGAFYNEQFF
TRBJ1-1,TRBD1,TRBV27,NA,TGTGCCAGCAGGTTTCTTGGACAGGGGAATAATGAAGCTTTCTTT,CASRFLGQGNNEAFF
TRBJ2-1,NA,TRBV9,NA,TGTGCCAGCAGCGGACAGGGAGGCGAGCAGTTCTTC,CASSGQGGEQFF
TRBJ1-3,NA,TRBV5-1,NA,TGCGCCAGCAGCTTTAGGAGGCCAGGAAACACCATATATTTT,CASSFRRPGNTIYF
TRBJ1-5,NA,TRBV24-1,NA,TGTGCCACCAGTGATGCGGAGCTCAATCAGCCCCAGCATTTT,CATSDAELNQPQHF
TRBJ1-6,NA,TRBV10-1,NA,TGCGCCAGCAGTGCCTCGACAGGACCCAATTCACCCCTCCACTTT,CASSASTGPNSPLHF
TRBJ2-2,TRBD1,TRBV27,few,TGTGCCAGCAGTCTGACAGGGACATTGGTCGGGGAGCTGTTTTTT,CASSLTGTLVGELFF